This is a list of T cell receptor beta chains from one sample in a study of follicular helper T cells after annual influenza vaccination. Assay used: immunoSEQ multiplex PCR; TCRdb lists only in-frame clones, some missing. The sample consists of thousands of clones, around four fifths of them appearing once. Sequenced here: CXCR5+ CD38- circulating T follicular helper cells from blood, sampled 7 days after influenza vaccination. The source is an adult who received the influenza vaccine. CDR3s include the opening cysteine and the closing phenylalanine or tryptophan. D genes are given only for firm matches. Clone size is shown for a subset of rows, as once, few, many or a class of expanded clone.

V gene	clone size	D gene	J gene	CDR3 length	CDR3 DNA	CDR3 protein
TRBV28	.	.	TRBJ1-3	15	TGTGCCAGCTGGCGCAAGGTTGGGGCTGGAAACACCATATATTTT	CASWRKVGAGNTIYF
TRBV7-8	once	TRBD2	TRBJ2-3	16	TGTGCCAGCAGCTTAGGGAGCGGGAGGGGGACAGATACGCAGTATTTT	CASSLGSGRGTDTQYF
TRBV7-8	.	.	TRBJ1-5	13	TGTGCCAGCAGCTTAGTCATGGATCAGCCCCAGCATTTT	CASSLVMDQPQHF
TRBV7-8	.	.	TRBJ2-3	14	TGTGCCAGCAGCTTAGTGCAGGTCACAGATACGCAGTATTTT	CASSLVQVTDTQYF
TRBV2	.	TRBD1	TRBJ1-5	14	TGTGCCAGCAGCGATAGACAGGGGAGGCGGCCCCAGCATTTT	CASSDRQGRRPQHF
TRBV6-6	.	.	TRBJ1-5	12	TGTGCCAGCACCATAGGTGACCAGCCCCAGCATTTT	CASTIGDQPQHF
TRBV5-1	.	.	TRBJ2-6	15	TGCGCCAGCAGCTTGATGGGGCCTGGGGCCAACGTCCTGACTTTC	CASSLMGPGANVLTF
TRBV7-9	.	.	TRBJ1-1	15	TGTGCCAGCAGTCCTAAAATTCGGGTGGGTACTGAAGCTTTCTTT	CASSPKIRVGTEAFF
TRBV6-1	.	TRBD1	TRBJ1-5	16	TGTGCCAGCAGTGAACTAGAACAGGGGGCTGGACAGCCCCAGCATTTT	CASSELEQGAGQPQHF
TRBV19	.	.	TRBJ1-2	14	TGTGCCAGTAGTGTACTACAGGGTAAAGGTGGCTACACCTTC	CASSVLQGKGGYTF
TRBV27	.	.	TRBJ1-2	14	TGTGCCAGCAGTCTGTCCGGGGGCGCCGGGGGCTACACCTTC	CASSLSGGAGGYTF
TRBV10-3	.	TRBD2	TRBJ2-7	15	TGTGCCATCAGTAAGATTGCTAGCGGGAGACACGAGCAGTACTTC	CAISKIASGRHEQYF
TRBV25-1	.	.	TRBJ2-5	13	TGTGCCAGCAGTGAATACTCACGGGAGACCCAGTACTTC	CASSEYSRETQYF
TRBV5-4	.	TRBD1	TRBJ2-5	14	TGTGCCAGCAGCTTGGGGGGACAGCAAGAGACCCAGTACTTC	CASSLGGQQETQYF
TRBV28	once	.	TRBJ2-1	17	TGTGCCAGCAGTTTGCAAATCCAGGGTGCCATATACAATGAGCAGTTCTTC	CASSLQIQGAIYNEQFF
TRBV10-1	.	.	TRBJ2-3	13	TGCGCCAGCAGTGGGCTAGGAGCAGATACGCAGTATTTT	CASSGLGADTQYF
TRBV5-1	once	.	TRBJ2-7	14	TGCGCCAGCAGCTTGGAGCGCGGTGGGATCGAGAAGTACTTC	CASSLERGGIEKYF
TRBV2	.	.	TRBJ1-2	11	TGTGCCAGCACCCAACTTTCGTTTTACACCTTC	CASTQLSFYTF
TRBV27	few	.	TRBJ1-1	13	TGTGCCAGCAGTTTAAAGGCGGCCACTGAAGCTTTCTTT	CASSLKAATEAFF
TRBV5-8	.	.	TRBJ1-5	15	TGTGCCAGCAGCTTAAGAGGGATGGGCAATCAGCCCCAGCATTTT	CASSLRGMGNQPQHF
TRBV2	.	.	TRBJ2-3	14	TGTGCCAGCAAGGGCAGGGTTAGTCGAGATACGCAGTATTTT	CASKGRVSRDTQYF
TRBV28	.	.	TRBJ1-3	17	TGTGCCAGCAGTTCTAATATAGGACAGCTCTCTGGAAACACCATATATTTT	CASSSNIGQLSGNTIYF
TRBV5-1	.	TRBD1	TRBJ1-1	16	TGCGCCAGCAGCGTGGGCTACAGGGGTGGGAACACTGAAGCTTTCTTT	CASSVGYRGGNTEAFF
TRBV18	.	.	TRBJ2-1	13	TGTGCCAGCTCACCGCTTATACACAATGAGCAGTTCTTC	CASSPLIHNEQFF
TRBV9	.	.	TRBJ2-2	13	TGTGCCAGCAGCGTAGAAGCTACCGGGGAGCTGTTTTTT	CASSVEATGELFF
TRBV4-1	.	TRBD2	TRBJ2-3	16	TGCGCCAGCAGCCAAGTTCAGCGCCGGGGAGCGGGGACGCAGTATTTT	CASSQVQRRGAGTQYF
TRBV6-1	.	.	TRBJ1-3	13	TGTGCCAGCAGTACGACGGGGGTAAACACCATATATTTT	CASSTTGVNTIYF
TRBV11-1	.	.	TRBJ1-2	13	TGTGCCAGCAAGCTGGGGCCCAACTATGGCTACACCTTC	CASKLGPNYGYTF
TRBV11-2	.	.	TRBJ1-3	17	TGTGCCAGCAGCCCAGATGGTTTGGCCAGCTCTGGAAACACCATATATTTT	CASSPDGLASSGNTIYF
TRBV28	.	.	TRBJ2-1	14	TGTGCCAGTGTCTCCGGGGGCCTTGGGAATGAGCAGTTCTTC	CASVSGGLGNEQFF
TRBV29-1	.	.	TRBJ2-3	15	TGCAGCGTTAGAGAAGGGGCGGACATCACAGATACGCAGTATTTT	CSVREGADITDTQYF
TRBV4-2	few	.	TRBJ2-2	17	TGTGCCAGCAGCCAAGATATGACAGCGACGAACACCGGGGAGCTGTTTTTT	CASSQDMTATNTGELFF
TRBV2	.	.	TRBJ2-5	15	TGTGCCAGCAGCGCCCAAGGTGGCGCAGGGGAGACCCAGTACTTC	CASSAQGGAGETQYF
TRBV11-1	.	.	TRBJ1-1	13	TGTGCCAGCGGCGGACAATTGAACACTGAAGCTTTCTTT	CASGGQLNTEAFF
TRBV7-6	once	.	TRBJ1-2	16	TGTGCCAGCAGCTTAGCGGCCGGGAGGGAGGGCTATGGCTACACCTTC	CASSLAAGREGYGYTF
TRBV5-1	once	TRBD1	TRBJ2-6	18	TGCGCCAGCAGCAAGGCCGGGACAGGGCTGAGTGGGGCCAACGTCCTGACTTTC	CASSKAGTGLSGANVLTF
TRBV27	.	.	TRBJ2-2	14	TGTGCCAGCAGAACTCAGCTCTTCACCGGGGAGCTGTTTTTT	CASRTQLFTGELFF
TRBV5-5	.	.	TRBJ2-7	16	TGTGCCAGCAGCTCCCAACCCGACAGAGTCGACTACGAGCAGTACTTC	CASSSQPDRVDYEQYF
TRBV6-4	.	.	TRBJ1-5	16	TGTGCCAGCAACAAGGAGGTAAGTGAAACCAATCAGCCCCAGCATTTT	CASNKEVSETNQPQHF
TRBV11-2	.	.	TRBJ2-1	14	TGTGCCAGCAGCTTGGATAGGACGAGCAATGAGCAGTTCTTC	CASSLDRTSNEQFF
TRBV10-3	.	.	TRBJ1-1	12	TGTGCCACCCGGGCCTCGAATAATGAAGCTTTCTTT	CATRASNNEAFF
TRBV21-1	.	.	TRBJ2-7	15	TGTGCCAGCAGCAAAGGCCAGGGGGCCTCCTACGAGCAGTACTTC	CASSKGQGASYEQYF
TRBV28	.	.	TRBJ1-2	14	TGTGCCAGCAGCCTGACAGACCACGGCTATGGCTACACCTTC	CASSLTDHGYGYTF
TRBV28	.	TRBD1	TRBJ2-4	16	TGTGCCAGCAGCCCAGCCCCGGGACAGGGCAAAAACATTCAGTACTTC	CASSPAPGQGKNIQYF
TRBV19	once	TRBD1	TRBJ2-3	16	TGTGCCAGTAGTACTTTCTCGACAGGGGGCACAGATACGCAGTATTTT	CASSTFSTGGTDTQYF
TRBV11-2	once	TRBD2	TRBJ2-3	18	TGTGCCAGCAGCTTATTGAGCGGGAGGGCGGGTCTCACAGATACGCAGTATTTT	CASSLLSGRAGLTDTQYF